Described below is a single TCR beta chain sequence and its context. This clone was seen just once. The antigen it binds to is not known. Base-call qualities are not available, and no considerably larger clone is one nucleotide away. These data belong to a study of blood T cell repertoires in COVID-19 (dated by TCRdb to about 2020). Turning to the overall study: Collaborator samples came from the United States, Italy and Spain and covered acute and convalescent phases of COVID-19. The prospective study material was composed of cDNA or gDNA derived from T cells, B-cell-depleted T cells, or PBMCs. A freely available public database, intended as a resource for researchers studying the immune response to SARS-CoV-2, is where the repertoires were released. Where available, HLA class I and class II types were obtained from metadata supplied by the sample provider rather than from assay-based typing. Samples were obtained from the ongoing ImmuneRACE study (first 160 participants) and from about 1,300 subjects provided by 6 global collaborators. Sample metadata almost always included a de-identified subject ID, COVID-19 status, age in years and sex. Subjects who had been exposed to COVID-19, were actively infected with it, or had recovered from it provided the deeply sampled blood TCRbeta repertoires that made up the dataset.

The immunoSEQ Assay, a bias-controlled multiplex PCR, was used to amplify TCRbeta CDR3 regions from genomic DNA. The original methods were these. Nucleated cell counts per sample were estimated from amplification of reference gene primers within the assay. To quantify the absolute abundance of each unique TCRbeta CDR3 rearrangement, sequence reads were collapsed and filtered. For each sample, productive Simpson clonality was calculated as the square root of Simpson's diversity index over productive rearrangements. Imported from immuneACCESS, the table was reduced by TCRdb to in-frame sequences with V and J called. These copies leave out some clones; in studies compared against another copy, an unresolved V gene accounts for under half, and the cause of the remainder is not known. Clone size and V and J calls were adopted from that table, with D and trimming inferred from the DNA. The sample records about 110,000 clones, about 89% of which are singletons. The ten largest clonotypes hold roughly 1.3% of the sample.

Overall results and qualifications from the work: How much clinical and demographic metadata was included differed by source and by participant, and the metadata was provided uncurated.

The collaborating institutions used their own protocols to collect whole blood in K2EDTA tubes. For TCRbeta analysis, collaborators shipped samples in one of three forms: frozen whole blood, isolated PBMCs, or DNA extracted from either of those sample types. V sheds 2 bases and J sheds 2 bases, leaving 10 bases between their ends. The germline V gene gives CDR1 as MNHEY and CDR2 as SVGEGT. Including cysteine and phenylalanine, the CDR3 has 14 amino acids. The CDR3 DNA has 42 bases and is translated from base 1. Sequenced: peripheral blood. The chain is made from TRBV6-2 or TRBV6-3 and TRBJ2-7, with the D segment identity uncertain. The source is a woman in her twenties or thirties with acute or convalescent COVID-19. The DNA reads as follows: TGTGCCAGCAGTTACGGGCAGACAACCTACGAGCAGTACTTC. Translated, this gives CASSYGQTTYEQYF.